This is a list of T cell receptor beta chains from one sample in a study of T-cell reconstitution after alpha-beta-depleted transplantation in children. Each CDR3 protein is one row after TCRdb ran MiXCR on the PCR reads. The table includes approximately 500,000 distinct CDR3 sequences, more than 9% detected once. Sequencing used PBMCs, obtained before TCRalphabeta/CD19-depleted stem cell transplant. The receptors come from a child under 10 years old with inherited bone marrow failure, due to receive a stem cell transplant. CDR3s include the opening cysteine and the closing phenylalanine or tryptophan. A D gene is named only where the DNA matches it firmly. Clone size, where shown, is once, few, many, or a class for clones that have expanded.

D | size | J | V | CDR3
TRBD2 | few | TRBJ2-2 | TRBV12-3/TRBV12-4 | CASSFSLAVTGELFF
TRBD1 | - | TRBJ2-1 | TRBV11-2 | CASSPDRGWDEQFF
- | - | TRBJ2-1 | TRBV5-4 | CASSLGGWGRNEQFF
- | many | TRBJ1-6 | TRBV5-5 | CASSLIPTNSPLHF
- | once | TRBJ2-2 | TRBV2 | CASSVLGTGELFF
- | - | TRBJ2-6 | TRBV12-3/TRBV12-4 | CASSLIGPRSGANVLTF
TRBD1 | few | TRBJ1-1 | TRBV10-1 | CASSRAGGAAEAFF
- | many | TRBJ2-5 | TRBV5-1 | CASSWESQETQYF
- | many | TRBJ1-4 | TRBV27 | CASSLGGNAVVEKLFF
- | - | TRBJ1-3 | TRBV23-1 | CASRHQSSGNTIYF
- | - | TRBJ2-6 | TRBV13 | CASSLGGARNLGLSAANVLTF
TRBD2 | - | TRBJ2-3 | TRBV9 | CASSPGGHTQYF
TRBD2 | many | TRBJ2-7 | TRBV20-1 | CSARGDLGLAGVREQYF
TRBD2 | many | TRBJ2-5 | TRBV6-2/TRBV6-3 | CASSGTSGSGLQETQYF
TRBD1 | few | TRBJ2-1 | TRBV5-4 | CASSGTGRGYNEQFF
- | many | TRBJ2-1 | TRBV20-1 | CSARVPSVYEQFF
- | many | TRBJ1-1 | TRBV29-1 | CSVRTANGVNTEAFF
TRBD1 | many | TRBJ1-2 | TRBV4-3 | CASSLSGRGDYGYTF
TRBD1 | - | TRBJ1-1 | TRBV7-2 | CASSPTRGQGIYRAFF
TRBD2 | many | TRBJ2-5 | TRBV20-1 | CSARGLAVQETQYF
TRBD1 | few | TRBJ1-1 | TRBV29-1 | CSVGLGTGPLGTEAFF
- | once | TRBJ2-1 | TRBV7-9 | CASSPPGGQTYNEWFF
- | many | TRBJ2-2 | TRBV20-1 | CSARDGGRRGTGELFF
- | many | TRBJ2-2 | TRBV27 | CASSRMGHSNTGELFF
- | many | TRBJ2-7 | TRBV3-1 | CASSLVRGTEQYF
TRBD2 | - | TRBJ2-3 | TRBV4-3 | CASSQGTPLAEGPPNTQYF
- | many | TRBJ1-1 | TRBV7-2 | CASSLDEYTEAFF
TRBD1 | many | TRBJ1-1 | TRBV5-1 | CASSPWETGGNTEAFF
- | many | TRBJ2-1 | TRBV10-1 | CASSDRLARFNEQFF
TRBD2 | many | TRBJ2-1 | TRBV7-2 | CASDTSGRYNEQFF
TRBD2 | - | TRBJ2-7 | TRBV7-2 | CASSLPGLAGGTLYEQYF
- | many | TRBJ2-1 | TRBV7-2 | CASSPRGDSYNEQFF
- | many | TRBJ1-5 | TRBV6-5 | CASSYSGFNWPQHF
- | many | TRBJ2-3 | TRBV24-1 | CATSDQQADTQYF
TRBD2 | many | TRBJ2-5 | TRBV28 | CASSLSRTSVYQRGETQYF
- | many | TRBJ2-1 | TRBV12-3/TRBV12-4 | CASTRRTIEQFF
- | - | TRBJ2-7 | TRBV5-1 | CASSRRQDEQYF
TRBD2 | many | TRBJ2-1 | TRBV20-1 | CSASGLAGHNEQFF
TRBD2 | many | TRBJ2-3 | TRBV24-1 | CATSDSGRTDTQYF
- | - | TRBJ2-7 | TRBV4-3 | CASSHFPFYEQYF
TRBD2 | many | TRBJ2-1 | TRBV27 | CASSTHRGGNEQFF
TRBD2 | many | TRBJ2-5 | TRBV7-8 | CASSLAPSGRWRETQYF
TRBD2 | - | TRBJ2-1 | TRBV7-9 | CASTGLAGDSSYNEQFF
TRBD1 | - | TRBJ1-3 | TRBV18 | CASSPLTQGADSGNTIYF
- | - | TRBJ2-1 | TRBV4-3 | CASSQEYRPLIYNEQFF
TRBD1 | many | TRBJ2-2 | TRBV10-3 | CATLDRDEGTGELFF
TRBD1 | - | TRBJ1-2 | TRBV12-3/TRBV12-4 | CASSVGQGAQLGGYTF
- | many | TRBJ2-7 | TRBV20-1 | CSARGLERSYEQYF
- | many | TRBJ2-2 | TRBV29-1 | CSVGSGGRDTGELFF
- | many | TRBJ2-7 | TRBV7-9 | CASSSPDASYEQYF
- | many | TRBJ2-1 | TRBV29-1 | CSVVGSLDGSTYNEQFF
- | - | TRBJ2-1 | TRBV28 | CASSPPGGDIFGEQFF
- | many | TRBJ2-5 | TRBV9 | CASSVGAQETQYF
- | many | TRBJ2-7 | TRBV9 | CASSGLRDYEQYF
- | many | TRBJ1-5 | TRBV19 | CASSGFMDQPQHF
- | many | TRBJ1-1 | TRBV4-3 | CASSQQTTGQGNTEAFF
- | many | TRBJ2-7 | TRBV5-4 | CASSLPGGPTYEQYF
- | many | TRBJ2-7 | TRBV4-1 | CASSLRDFSYEQYF
- | many | TRBJ1-1 | TRBV7-9 | CASSFSNTEAFF